Given below is one T cell receptor beta chain in context. Antigen: not known. The junction departs from germline at one end; a sequencing error may be responsible. The study profiled TCR beta VDJ and CDR3 using genomic DNA as template. TCRdb fed the reads into MiXCR, producing one record per CDR3 protein. The data hold approximately 250,000 distinct CDR3 sequences, with approximately 82% observed a single time. All patients picked for sequencing had shown, by flow cytometry, an expansion of CD8+CD57+ cells. Everyone among the patients had severe acquired aplastic anemia. This sample was taken from a study of CD8+CD57+ T cells in acquired aplastic anemia. Overall study context: On average, sorted CD4+ and CD8+ cells gave 3.2 ug of DNA. General study findings and limits: Overlap between patients and controls comprised roughly 30 CD8+ CDR3 sequences.

This CDR3 comprises 11 residues. Germline assignment: CDR1 SGHTA and CDR2 FQGTGA. Material for sequencing was sorted CD4+, CD8+, or CD8+CD57+ T cells (not recorded which) from PBMCs. The receptor was isolated from a human donor with aplastic anemia. The chain employs TRBV7-3 and TRBJ2-3; no reliable D call. CDR3 sequence: CASTSPDKQYF. As DNA, the CDR3 is TGTGCCAGCACCTCCCCAGATAAGCAGTATTTT.